Each of the 26 T cell receptor beta chains below was sequenced from the same sample in a study of blood T cells in healthy people across ages. A second about 6 to 12 cycle PCR used barcoded and J-beta primers. Each CDR3 protein gets one entry after TCRdb re-called the 5' RACE reads with MiXCR. The sample carries 800,000 or so distinct CDR3 sequences, 46% recorded once. Input material: blood. Receptors were obtained from a man aged 80 or over in good health.

In this sample, this clonotype turned up a few times. The gene calls are TRBV7-8 and TRBJ2-1; TRBD2 aligns across 11 bases. Germline-derived CDR1 and CDR2 are SGHVS and FQNEAQ. Germline trimming cut 4 bases from V and 4 bases from J; bases unmatched to any gene: 9. This CDR3 is built from 17 residues. CDR3 region: CASSSDSGLAAYNEQFF. As DNA, the CDR3 is TGTGCCAGCAGCTCGGACTCGGGACTAGCGGCTTACAATGAGCAGTTCTTC.

This chain links TRBV20-1 with TRBJ2-1; 11 bases match TRBD2. The CDR3 is 16 amino acids. Germline-derived CDR1 and CDR2 are DFQATT and SNEGSKA (reference sequence). V was pared by 6 bases and J by 5 bases, with 12 bases of the junction left unmatched. The CDR3 here is CSAGTTLGLADNEQFF. The CDR3 DNA follows: TGCAGTGCAGGAACAACCTTGGGACTAGCGGACAATGAGCAGTTCTTC.

The chain has TRBV7-2 and TRBJ1-5; TRBD1 might be the D (5 bases). Germline CDR1 SGHTA, CDR2 FQGNSA. This CDR3 comprises 15 residues. The V end lost 5 bases, the J end lost 0 bases, and 11 bases lay between the germline ends. The CDR3 loop reads CASSPQGFSNQPQHF. The CDR3 DNA is TGTGCCAGCAGCCCGCAGGGATTTAGCAATCAGCCCCAGCATTTT. Filled out from reference TRBV7-2 and TRBJ1-5, the complete variable domain reads GAGVSQSPSNKVTEKGKDVELRCDPISGHTALYWYRQSLGQGLEFLIYFQGNSAPDKSGLPSDRFSAERTGGSVSTLTIQRTQQEDSAVYLCASSPQGFSNQPQHFGDGTRLSIL.

This chain links TRBV5-1 with TRBJ1-5, with 8 bases matching TRBD1. In germline, CDR1 is SGHRS, CDR2 YFSETQ. J lost 1 base, V lost 2 bases, and 8 bases had no gene match. The CDR3 is 17 amino acids. The CDR3 loop is CASSFRDRGRSNQPQHF. Written as DNA, the CDR3 is TGCGCCAGCAGCTTCAGAGACAGGGGTAGGAGCAATCAGCCCCAGCATTTT.

This clonotype was counted once. The chain is built from TRBV5-6 and TRBJ1-1; a weak D match, TRBD1 (6 bases). CDR3 length: 14 amino acids. CDR1 is SGHDT and CDR2 is YYEEEE in the germline V gene. Trimming left V 4 bases short and J 4 bases short, with 14 bases between. As DNA, the CDR3 is TGTGCCAGCAGCACAAGGACAGCCCGCACTGAAGCTTTCTTT. Translating it yields CASSTRTARTEAFF.

The chain carries TRBV4-3 and TRBJ2-6, with TRBD2 as a possible D gene (6 bases). CDR1 is LGHNA, CDR2 YSLEER, per germline. This CDR3 has 16 amino acids. V shed 0 bases and J shed 4 bases, with 10 bases lying between them. The CDR3 region has the DNA TGCGCCAGCAGCCAAGATGGGGGGAAGGGGGCCAACGTCCTGACTTTC. Its translation: CASSQDGGKGANVLTF.

On this clonotype: Just one base apart from a much larger clone, this may be a read error. The V and J genes are TRBV15 and TRBJ2-4; 9 positions match TRBD1. The CDR3 length is 15 residues. Unmatched junction bases numbered 7, after V lost 1 base and J lost 9 bases. Germline V gene sequence: CDR1 LNHNV, CDR2 YYDKDF (reference sequence). The CDR3 region is CATSRGGTGTTIQYF. The CDR3 nucleotides are TGTGCCACCAGCAGAGGGGGGACAGGGACTACCATTCAGTACTTC.

This sequence joins TRBV3-1 and TRBJ2-3, with no clear D. Germline CDR1 is LGHDT and CDR2 is YNNKEL (reference sequence). This CDR3 region has 13 residues. V was trimmed by 2 bases and J by 2 bases, leaving 5 bases between them. The chain's CDR3 is CASSQIPTDTQYF. Here the CDR3 DNA reads TGTGCCAGCAGCCAAATTCCCACAGATACGCAGTATTTT.

Worth noting for this clonotype: The germline gene is not matched at one end of the junction; a read error may be the cause. The rearrangement joins TRBV6-6 to TRBJ2-5; D possibly corresponds to TRBD2 (6 bases). This CDR3 region has 15 residues. CDR1 MNHNY and CDR2 SVGAGI come from the germline V gene (reference sequence). The CDR3 protein is CAGSYGGAGRETQYF. DNA for the CDR3: TGTGCCGGCAGTTACGGGGGAGCAGGTCGGGAGACCCAGTACTTC.

This clonotype was counted only a few times. In DNA, the CDR3 is TGTGCCACCAGTGAAAGAACAGGGAGCTCCTACGAGCAGTACTTC. As protein: CATSERTGSSYEQYF. The rearrangement joins TRBV24-1 to TRBJ2-7; D is possibly TRBD1 (6 bases). CDR3 length: 15 amino acids. V lost 4 bases, J lost 0 bases, and 12 bases lay in between. CDR1 KGHDR and CDR2 SFDVKD come from the germline V gene.

A few counts support this clonotype. The rearrangement uses TRBV30 and TRBJ2-5, with TRBD2 matching 11 bases. The CDR3 has 12 amino acids. The V segment lost 4 bases and the J segment 5 bases; nucleotides outside the gene matches: 0. Germline lookup yields CDR1 GTSNPN and CDR2 SVGIG (reference sequence). CDR3 amino acids: CAWTSGRETQYF. The CDR3, as DNA: TGTGCCTGGACTAGCGGGAGGGAGACCCAGTACTTC.

The rearrangement links TRBV10-3 to TRBJ2-1, with TRBD2 identical over 13 bases. V lost 2 bases, J lost 7 bases, and 11 bases stayed unmatched. The germline V gene has CDR1 ENHRY and CDR2 SYGVKD. This CDR3 has 18 residues. CDR3 sequence: CAISEGLAGAQRGNEQFF. In DNA form, the CDR3 reads TGTGCCATCAGTGAGGGACTAGCGGGGGCCCAACGGGGGAATGAGCAGTTCTTC.

The J gene is TRBJ1-1, the V gene TRBV12-3 or TRBV12-4, with D maybe TRBD1 (5 bases). This CDR3 region has 12 residues. V lost 6 bases and J lost 11, with 16 bases in between. The CDR3 sequence is CASRGTGGEAFF. For the CDR3, the DNA is TGTGCCAGCAGGGGGACGGGGGGAGAGGCTTTCTTT.

This clonotype occurred a few times. The chain couples TRBV6-2 or TRBV6-3 to TRBJ2-1; D might be TRBD1 (6 bases). V was trimmed by 2 bases and J by 12 bases, leaving 23 bases between them. Per germline, CDR1 MNHEY and CDR2 SVGEGT. The CDR3 spans 16 residues. The CDR3 spells CASSYNDRLDLRLQFF. CDR3 nucleotides: TGTGCCAGCAGTTACAACGACAGGCTAGACCTAAGGTTGCAGTTCTTC.

The J gene is TRBJ2-5, the V gene TRBV12-3 or TRBV12-4; 10 nucleotides line up with TRBD2. J gave up 1 base and V 3 bases, and 5 bases lay outside the gene matches. This CDR3 comprises 16 residues. The CDR3 loop is CASSFQGLAVQETQYF. The CDR3 DNA reads TGTGCCAGCAGTTTTCAAGGACTAGCGGTCCAAGAGACCCAGTACTTC.

In its sample, this clonotype was seen many times. The chain links TRBV28 to TRBJ1-2; 8 bases are shared with TRBD1. There are 16 residues in the CDR3. From germline, CDR1 is MDHEN and CDR2 SYDVKM. J gave up 5 bases and V 4 bases, and 12 bases lay outside the gene matches. The CDR3 here is CASSSISPGGAYGYTF. CDR3 bases: TGTGCCAGCAGTTCAATTTCTCCAGGGGGCGCTTATGGCTACACCTTC.

V usage is TRBV10-3 and J usage is TRBJ2-7; D tentatively reads TRBD1 or TRBD2 (5 bases each). There are 13 residues in the CDR3. Per the germline V gene, CDR1 is ENHRY and CDR2 is SYGVKD. V shed 6 bases and J shed 0 bases, with 9 bases lying between them. CDR3 sequence (DNA): TGTGCCATCAGCTCAGGGAGCTCCTACGAGCAGTACTTC. It is translated as CAISSGSSYEQYF.

This clonotype was observed a single time. V usage is TRBV28 and J usage is TRBJ2-5, with D maybe TRBD2 (6 bases). Per the germline V gene, CDR1 is MDHEN and CDR2 is SYDVKM. Trimming shortened V by 6 bases and J by 11 bases, and 25 bases separated the two germline ends. This CDR3 has 15 residues. CDR3 residues: CASRLMTGAQGEQYF. The CDR3 coding sequence is TGTGCCAGCAGACTAATGACGGGAGCCCAGGGTGAGCAGTACTTC.

This clonotype appeared a few times. This rearrangement joins TRBV5-1 to TRBJ2-5; D is unclear. Germline V gene data show CDR1 as SGHRS and CDR2 as YFSETQ. V was shortened by 0 bases and J by 5 bases, with 11 bases between the two germline ends. This CDR3 comprises 14 residues. The CDR3 DNA sequence: TGCGCCAGCAGCTTGGGGATGGCTTTGGAGACCCAGTACTTC. It encodes CASSLGMALETQYF.

The gene calls are TRBV20-1 and TRBJ2-7; D call uncertain. Germline lookup yields CDR1 DFQATT and CDR2 SNEGSKA (reference sequence). Trimming took off 0 bases at V and 3 bases at J, with 15 bases between the two ends. CDR3 length: 15 amino acids. The chain's CDR3 is CSARDEQPLIYEQYF. CDR3 DNA sequence: TGCAGTGCTAGAGACGAGCAGCCCCTTATCTACGAGCAGTACTTC.

This clonotype was counted a few times. This sequence joins TRBV13 and TRBJ2-1, with 8 bases lining up with TRBD2. The CDR3 has 14 amino acids. J gave up 7 bases and V 4 bases, and 6 bases lay outside the gene matches. Germline loops: CDR1 PRHDT, CDR2 FYEKMQ (reference sequence). CDR3 nucleotide sequence: TGTGCCAGCAGCTCATCAGCGGGAGCGAATGAGCAGTTCTTC. Amino acids: CASSSSAGANEQFF. Supplemented by reference TRBV13 and TRBJ2-1, the full variable domain reads AAGVIQSPRHLIKEKRETATLKCYPIPRHDTVYWYQQGPGQDPQFLISFYEKMQSDKGSIPDRFSAQQFSDYHSELNMSSLELGDSALYFCASSSSAGANEQFFGPGTRLTVL.

The V gene is TRBV12-3 or TRBV12-4, the J gene TRBJ2-2; 10 bases fit TRBD2. The CDR3 covers 14 residues. V shed 7 bases and J 6 bases; nucleotides not matched to a gene: 5. In DNA, the CDR3 is TGTGCCAGCATAATACTAGCGGGGCCCGGGGAGCTGTTTTTT. Its protein is CASIILAGPGELFF.

The chain combines TRBV28 with TRBJ1-6; 8 positions agree with TRBD1. Germline CDR1 is MDHEN and CDR2 is SYDVKM. The CDR3 has 15 amino acids. V lost 3 bases to trimming and J lost 6 bases; unmatched junction nucleotides: 4. CDR3: CASSFPQGGNSPLHF. In DNA form, the CDR3 reads TGTGCCAGCAGTTTCCCACAGGGGGGTAATTCACCCCTCCACTTT.

For this clonotype: A much larger clone lies a single base off, so this may be a read error. The CDR3 DNA sequence: TGCACCCGCCCGGGACAGGAGAACTATGGCTACACCTTC. Translated: CTRPGQENYGYTF. J is TRBJ1-2 and V is TRBV5-1, with 8 bases that match TRBD1. This CDR3 is built from 13 residues. Germline V gene lookup returns CDR1 SGHRS and CDR2 YFSETQ.

The chain joins TRBV5-1 to TRBJ2-1; the match to TRBD2 covers 13 bases. Germline assignment: CDR1 SGHRS and CDR2 YFSETQ. With 5 bases clipped from V and 6 bases from J, the junction kept 14 bases outside the gene matches. There are 18 residues in the CDR3. The CDR3 DNA is TGCGCCAGCAGTGGACAGGGGGAAACTAGCGGGAGGGTCAATGAGCAGTTCTTC. As protein: CASSGQGETSGRVNEQFF.

This clonotype showed up just once. V and J are TRBV7-9 and TRBJ2-4, with D maybe TRBD2 (6 bases). The CDR3 is 12 residues long. In germline, CDR1 is SEHNR, CDR2 FQNEAQ (reference sequence). V lost 3 bases and J lost 14, with 14 bases in between. CDR3 bases: TGTGCCAGCAGCTTCATACCGGGACTCGAGTACTTC. Its protein product is CASSFIPGLEYF.